Listed below are T cell receptor beta chains from one sample, sequenced in a study of T cell responses to AZD1222 COVID-19 vaccine. Produced via immunoSEQ multiplex PCR; TCRdb's table is partial and in-frame only. The data contain about 62,000 clones, roughly 90% of them singletons. Sequencing was performed on peripheral blood, taken on day 0 of AZD1222 vaccination. These receptors were taken from an adult in good health. The conserved cysteine and the conserved F or W are not part of the CDR3 here. A D gene is named only where the DNA matches it firmly.

J gene: TRBJ1-2
V gene: TRBV6-5
D gene: TRBD1
CDR3 length: 10
CDR3 protein: ASRTGPYGYT

J gene: TRBJ2-5
V gene: TRBV15
D gene: TRBD2
CDR3 length: 13
CDR3 protein: ATSRTSGAQETQY

J gene: TRBJ2-5
V gene: TRBV5-1
D gene: TRBD1
CDR3 length: 13
CDR3 protein: ASSRGQPNQETQY

J gene: TRBJ1-5
V gene: TRBV5-8
D gene: TRBD1
CDR3 length: 14
CDR3 protein: ASSLDRVRGDQPQH

J gene: TRBJ1-2
V gene: TRBV19
D gene: -
CDR3 length: 11
CDR3 protein: ATKMGPNYGYT

J gene: TRBJ1-1
V gene: TRBV28
D gene: TRBD1
CDR3 length: 15
CDR3 protein: ASSFLNPGTGRAEAF

J gene: TRBJ1-6
V gene: TRBV7-3
D gene: TRBD1
CDR3 length: 14
CDR3 protein: PTGQGPLKDNSPLH

J gene: TRBJ2-3
V gene: TRBV30
D gene: -
CDR3 length: 12
CDR3 protein: AWSVRGGAGMQY

J gene: TRBJ2-5
V gene: TRBV10-1
D gene: TRBD1
CDR3 length: 11
CDR3 protein: ASSRQGQETQY

J gene: TRBJ1-5
V gene: TRBV7-2
D gene: -
CDR3 length: 13
CDR3 protein: ASSYLGGGHQPQH

J gene: TRBJ1-4
V gene: TRBV14
D gene: -
CDR3 length: 13
CDR3 protein: ASSGASDVGEKLF

J gene: TRBJ2-3
V gene: TRBV5-1
D gene: -
CDR3 length: 14
CDR3 protein: ASSLAASSSTDTQY

J gene: TRBJ1-1
V gene: TRBV18
D gene: -
CDR3 length: 11
CDR3 protein: ASSPPVNTEAF

J gene: TRBJ2-7
V gene: TRBV21-1
D gene: -
CDR3 length: 14
CDR3 protein: ASSPPRGQSSYEQY

J gene: TRBJ1-5
V gene: TRBV15
D gene: -
CDR3 length: 10
CDR3 protein: ATSKPSQPQH

J gene: TRBJ2-1
V gene: TRBV5-1
D gene: TRBD1
CDR3 length: 13
CDR3 protein: ASSLAGQGAGEQF

J gene: TRBJ2-7
V gene: TRBV30
D gene: -
CDR3 length: 10
CDR3 protein: AWRDITYEQY

J gene: TRBJ1-1
V gene: TRBV7-2
D gene: -
CDR3 length: 10
CDR3 protein: ASSFSRGVAF

J gene: TRBJ1-5
V gene: TRBV23-1
D gene: -
CDR3 length: 15
CDR3 protein: ASSQSVTVCSNQPQH

J gene: TRBJ2-2
V gene: TRBV12-5
D gene: TRBD1
CDR3 length: 14
CDR3 protein: ASLGGQGLNTGELF

J gene: TRBJ2-5
V gene: TRBV4-1
D gene: -
CDR3 length: 13
CDR3 protein: ASSRTGGAVETQY

J gene: TRBJ1-3
V gene: TRBV6-5
D gene: -
CDR3 length: 8
CDR3 protein: ASYGNTIY

J gene: TRBJ1-2
V gene: TRBV3-1/TRBV3-2
D gene: -
CDR3 length: 12
CDR3 protein: ASSQDVQGYGYT

J gene: TRBJ1-1
V gene: TRBV2
D gene: -
CDR3 length: 11
CDR3 protein: ASSLQGNTEAF

J gene: TRBJ2-1
V gene: TRBV15
D gene: -
CDR3 length: 10
CDR3 protein: ATSPQYNEQF

J gene: TRBJ1-6
V gene: TRBV6-5
D gene: TRBD1
CDR3 length: 13
CDR3 protein: ASSYLTGGSSPLH

J gene: TRBJ2-2
V gene: TRBV6-1
D gene: TRBD1
CDR3 length: 15
CDR3 protein: ASSGDRSTMNTGELF

J gene: TRBJ1-2
V gene: TRBV5-1
D gene: -
CDR3 length: 11
CDR3 protein: ASSPRQRSGYT

J gene: TRBJ2-5
V gene: TRBV5-8
D gene: TRBD1
CDR3 length: 12
CDR3 protein: ASSRGQGQETQY

J gene: TRBJ1-1
V gene: TRBV5-1
D gene: -
CDR3 length: 13
CDR3 protein: ASSLAGLGGTEAF

J gene: TRBJ1-6
V gene: TRBV9
D gene: -
CDR3 length: 14
CDR3 protein: ASSSPQGADNSPLH

J gene: TRBJ2-2
V gene: TRBV19
D gene: TRBD2
CDR3 length: 16
CDR3 protein: ASSIEGTSGGNTGELF

J gene: TRBJ1-2
V gene: TRBV5-1
D gene: -
CDR3 length: 11
CDR3 protein: ASSLGSAWGYT

J gene: TRBJ1-4
V gene: TRBV30
D gene: -
CDR3 length: 13
CDR3 protein: AWSVQSGALEKLF

J gene: TRBJ2-1
V gene: TRBV3-1/TRBV3-2
D gene: -
CDR3 length: 11
CDR3 protein: ASSQARRNEQF

J gene: TRBJ2-7
V gene: TRBV19
D gene: TRBD2
CDR3 length: 12
CDR3 protein: ASSKGTSGGEQY

J gene: TRBJ1-5
V gene: TRBV6-2/TRBV6-3
D gene: TRBD1
CDR3 length: 13
CDR3 protein: ASSYLRGRNQPQH

J gene: TRBJ1-2
V gene: TRBV19
D gene: -
CDR3 length: 12
CDR3 protein: ASSTRKPQEGYT

J gene: TRBJ1-2
V gene: TRBV15
D gene: -
CDR3 length: 12
CDR3 protein: ATSRRTAVHGYT

J gene: TRBJ1-4
V gene: TRBV6-1
D gene: -
CDR3 length: 11
CDR3 protein: ASREGRGEKLF

J gene: TRBJ1-2
V gene: TRBV5-1
D gene: -
CDR3 length: 11
CDR3 protein: ASSQTGTYGYT

J gene: TRBJ1-6
V gene: TRBV6-5
D gene: -
CDR3 length: 10
CDR3 protein: ASSMPNSPLH

J gene: TRBJ2-1
V gene: TRBV14
D gene: -
CDR3 length: 16
CDR3 protein: ASSHLGGVTILYNEQF

J gene: TRBJ2-7
V gene: TRBV11-2
D gene: -
CDR3 length: 11
CDR3 protein: ASSPGRGYEQY

J gene: TRBJ2-1
V gene: TRBV10-3
D gene: TRBD2
CDR3 length: 13
CDR3 protein: AISETSGGYNEQF

J gene: TRBJ2-5
V gene: TRBV14
D gene: -
CDR3 length: 13
CDR3 protein: ASSQDQGSGETQY

J gene: TRBJ1-4
V gene: TRBV5-1
D gene: -
CDR3 length: 15
CDR3 protein: ASSLGVAGATNEKLF

J gene: TRBJ1-5
V gene: TRBV7-8
D gene: -
CDR3 length: 11
CDR3 protein: ASSLQEAQPQH

J gene: TRBJ2-5
V gene: TRBV19
D gene: -
CDR3 length: 14
CDR3 protein: ASSIMGAGVQETQY

J gene: TRBJ2-7
V gene: TRBV24-1
D gene: TRBD1
CDR3 length: 14
CDR3 protein: ATSDRGRGSSYEQY